The subject of this entry is one T cell receptor beta chain. The antigen remains undetermined. These data come from a study of cytomegalovirus exposure and HLA in healthy donors. Whole-study results and caveats: Listed as cytomegalovirus-associated were more than 150 TCR beta chains. Subsequent analysis found a tendency for first-cohort TCR clusters to co-occur within the approximately 130 validation repertoires.

Sequencing used immunoSEQ multiplex PCR; TCRdb keeps in-frame clones, though not all of them. The table includes 260,000 or so clones, about 83% detected once. Among the roughly 120 subjects of the validation cohort, separate from the approximately 660-subject first cohort, were the donors. Trimming took off 4 bases at V and 5 bases at J, with 10 bases between the two ends. CDR3 length equals 12 residues. The germline CDR1 and CDR2 sequences are SQVTM and ANQGSEA. The source of this sequence is a man aged 18-30 years in good health and CMV-seronegative. Sequenced sample: PBMCs. This chain joins TRBV29-1 and TRBJ2-3, with D possibly matching TRBD2 (5 bases). CDR3 region: CSVVIRGDTQYF. DNA of the CDR3: TGCAGCGTTGTTATCCGGGGAGATACGCAGTATTTT.